This T cell receptor beta chain appears in the sequencing data of a study of T-cell memory formation after mild COVID-19. In germline, CDR1 is LGHNA, CDR2 YSLEER. The CDR3 runs to 16 residues. V lost 0 bases to trimming and J lost 2 bases, with 10 bases between them. TCRdb fed the 5' RACE reads into MiXCR, producing one record per CDR3 protein. This sample has about 560,000 distinct CDR3 sequences; 18% occur once, and the top ten carry around 13%. The sequenced material came from PBMCs or a T cell subset sorted from them (not recorded which). The sequence came from an adult woman who had mild COVID-19 (a few samples of this study predate the infection). Cell type and time point are not known. V and J are TRBV4-3 and TRBJ1-4; D not resolved. For the CDR3, the DNA is TGCGCCAGCAGCCAAGATTCCGCGGCTACTAATGAAAAACTGTTTTTT. Amino acid sequence: CASSQDSAATNEKLFF.